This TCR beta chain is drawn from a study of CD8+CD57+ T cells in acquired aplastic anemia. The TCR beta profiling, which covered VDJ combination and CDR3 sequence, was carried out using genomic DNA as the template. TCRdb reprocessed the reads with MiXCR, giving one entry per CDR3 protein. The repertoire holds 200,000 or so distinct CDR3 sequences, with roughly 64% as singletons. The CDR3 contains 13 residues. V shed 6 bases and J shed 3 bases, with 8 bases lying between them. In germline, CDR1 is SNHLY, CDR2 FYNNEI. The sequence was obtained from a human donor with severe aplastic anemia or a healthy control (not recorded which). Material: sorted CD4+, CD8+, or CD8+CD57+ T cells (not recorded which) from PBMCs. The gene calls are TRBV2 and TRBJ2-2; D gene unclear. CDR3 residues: CASSQSYTGELFF. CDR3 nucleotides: TGTGCCAGCAGCCAGTCTTACACCGGGGAGCTGTTTTTT.